These T cell receptor beta chains were read from a single sample in a study of brain T cells in children with intractable seizures. Produced via immunoSEQ multiplex PCR; TCRdb's table is partial and in-frame only. Among approximately 40,000 clones listed, more than 80% were seen once. The sample here was peripheral blood, taken at surgery. These TCRs come from a girl aged 2 to 9 with tuberous sclerosis and intractable seizures. The CDR3 runs from the conserved cysteine through the conserved F or W. The D gene is left open where the match is weak. Clone size is given for some rows only: seen once, a few or many times, or a class if the clone is expanded.

D	size	V	J	CDR3	DNA
.	.	TRBV5-1	TRBJ1-4	CASSFLEGPKKLFF	TGCGCCAGCAGCTTCCTGGAGGGACCGAAAAAACTGTTTTTT
.	once	TRBV27	TRBJ1-4	CASSQLFRANEKLFF	TGTGCCAGCAGTCAATTGTTCAGGGCAAATGAAAAACTGTTTTTT
TRBD1	.	TRBV2	TRBJ1-2	CASRRDSRFSNYGYTF	TGTGCCAGCAGACGGGACAGCAGATTTTCTAACTATGGCTACACCTTC
TRBD2	.	TRBV5-4	TRBJ2-3	CASSLSAGGPSDTQYF	TGTGCCAGCAGCTTGTCGGCGGGGGGGCCCTCAGATACGCAGTATTTT
TRBD1	.	TRBV29-1	TRBJ1-2	CSVSGQGAAGYTF	TGCAGCGTGTCGGGACAGGGGGCAGCTGGCTACACCTTC
.	once	TRBV5-1	TRBJ2-5	CASSLTGLEETQYF	TGCGCCAGCAGCCTTACAGGGTTGGAGGAGACCCAGTACTTC
.	.	TRBV10-3	TRBJ1-2	CATKPDSDYGYTF	TGTGCCACCAAACCTGACAGCGACTATGGCTACACCTTC
TRBD1	.	TRBV6-5	TRBJ1-2	CASSRVQGADGYTF	TGTGCCAGCAGTCGCGTACAGGGGGCGGATGGCTACACCTTC
.	.	TRBV24-1	TRBJ2-3	CATSDSLADTQYF	TGTGCCACCAGTGATTCCTTGGCAGATACGCAGTATTTT
.	.	TRBV5-1	TRBJ2-2	CASSQGLTTGELFF	TGCGCCAGCAGCCAGGGACTTACCACCGGGGAGCTGTTTTTT
.	.	TRBV6-5	TRBJ1-1	CASRPTGAMNTEAFF	TGTGCCAGCAGGCCTACGGGGGCAATGAACACTGAAGCTTTCTTT
.	.	TRBV6-1	TRBJ1-2	CASSEAGESGLGGYTF	TGTGCCAGCAGTGAAGCTGGGGAGTCAGGCTTGGGGGGCTACACCTTC
.	once	TRBV6-5	TRBJ1-2	CASSLGGFDGYTF	TGTGCCAGCTCTCTTGGGGGATTCGATGGCTACACCTTC
.	.	TRBV28	TRBJ2-7	CASRVRGRTYEQYF	TGTGCCAGCAGGGTTCGGGGACGTACCTACGAGCAGTACTTC
.	.	TRBV5-1	TRBJ2-2	CASSLDRNTGELFF	TGCGCCAGCAGCTTGGACAGGAACACCGGGGAGCTGTTTTTT
.	.	TRBV5-4	TRBJ1-1	CASSLEGAMNTEAFF	TGTGCCAGCAGCTTGGAAGGGGCAATGAACACTGAAGCTTTCTTT
.	.	TRBV6-5	TRBJ1-5	CASKNPSVGYQPQHF	TGTGCCAGCAAGAACCCGAGTGTGGGGTATCAGCCCCAGCATTTT
.	.	TRBV5-1	TRBJ1-2	CASSSDTDSGYDYGYTF	TGCGCCAGCAGCTCCGACACTGATTCGGGGTACGACTATGGCTACACCTTC
.	.	TRBV7-8	TRBJ2-3	CASSLSPDTQYF	TGTGCCAGCAGCTTATCTCCAGATACGCAGTATTTT
.	few	TRBV5-1	TRBJ1-1	CASSSTGFPDTEAFF	TGCGCCAGCAGCAGTACAGGGTTCCCGGACACTGAAGCTTTCTTT
.	.	TRBV11-2	TRBJ1-5	CASSLLGTGQPQHF	TGTGCCAGCAGCTTGTTGGGGACGGGGCAGCCCCAGCATTTT
TRBD1	.	TRBV5-8	TRBJ2-3	CASSLTGAPTDTQYF	TGTGCCAGCAGCTTGACAGGGGCTCCCACAGATACGCAGTATTTT
TRBD1	.	TRBV5-6	TRBJ2-5	CASSWRVGQGQETQYF	TGTGCCAGCAGCTGGAGGGTCGGACAGGGCCAAGAGACCCAGTACTTC
.	.	TRBV5-5	TRBJ1-1	CASSSDSGGVNTEAFF	TGTGCCAGCAGTTCCGACAGCGGGGGCGTGAACACTGAAGCTTTCTTT
TRBD1	.	TRBV5-1	TRBJ1-2	CASSLETGFGYTF	TGCGCCAGCAGCTTGGAGACAGGGTTCGGCTACACCTTC
.	.	TRBV4-1	TRBJ1-5	CASSQDPTGNFGQPQHF	TGCGCCAGCAGCCAAGATCCTACAGGGAATTTCGGGCAGCCCCAGCATTTT
.	once	TRBV6-2/TRBV6-3	TRBJ1-5	CASSFTGNQPQHF	TGTGCCAGCAGTTTTACAGGGAACCAGCCCCAGCATTTT
.	once	TRBV4-1	TRBJ2-2	CASSQGVTNTGELFF	TGCGCCAGCAGCCAAGGGGTCACGAACACCGGGGAGCTGTTTTTT
.	.	TRBV5-6	TRBJ2-2	CASSPGAPNTGELFF	TGTGCCAGCAGCCCCGGGGCGCCGAACACCGGGGAGCTGTTTTTT
TRBD2	.	TRBV5-5	TRBJ2-1	CASSWNLAGGNNEQFF	TGTGCCAGCAGCTGGAACCTAGCGGGGGGTAACAATGAGCAGTTCTTC
.	.	TRBV4-1	TRBJ2-2	CASGGTNTGELFF	TGCGCCAGTGGAGGGACGAACACCGGGGAGCTGTTTTTT
.	.	TRBV24-1	TRBJ1-1	CATRNGGNTEAFF	TGTGCCACCCGAAACGGGGGGAACACTGAAGCTTTCTTT
.	.	TRBV5-6	TRBJ1-5	CASSLVQNQPQHF	TGTGCCAGCAGCTTGGTGCAAAATCAGCCCCAGCATTTT
.	.	TRBV7-9	TRBJ1-2	CASTPTGRGLGYGYTF	TGTGCCAGCACCCCCACGGGTCGGGGCTTGGGGTATGGCTACACCTTC
.	.	TRBV30	TRBJ1-1	CAWSRTETEAFF	TGTGCCTGGAGTCGAACAGAGACTGAAGCTTTCTTT
.	.	TRBV2	TRBJ1-1	CASSREQNTEAFF	TGTGCCAGCAGTAGGGAACAGAACACTGAAGCTTTCTTT
TRBD1	few	TRBV3-1/TRBV3-2	TRBJ1-2	CASSQRQGVGYTF	TGTGCCAGCAGCCAGAGACAGGGGGTAGGCTACACCTTC
.	once	TRBV27	TRBJ1-2	CATLAWGLGYTF	TGTGCCACCCTCGCGTGGGGGTTAGGCTACACCTTC
TRBD1	.	TRBV19	TRBJ2-1	CASSGRTGAYEQFF	TGTGCCAGTAGTGGGAGGACAGGGGCCTATGAGCAGTTCTTC
.	few	TRBV14	TRBJ1-1	CASSQTYRDTEAFF	TGTGCCAGCAGCCAAACCTACAGGGACACTGAAGCTTTCTTT
.	.	TRBV29-1	TRBJ2-3	CSVWRRPTDTQYF	TGCAGCGTTTGGCGTCGGCCCACAGATACGCAGTATTTT